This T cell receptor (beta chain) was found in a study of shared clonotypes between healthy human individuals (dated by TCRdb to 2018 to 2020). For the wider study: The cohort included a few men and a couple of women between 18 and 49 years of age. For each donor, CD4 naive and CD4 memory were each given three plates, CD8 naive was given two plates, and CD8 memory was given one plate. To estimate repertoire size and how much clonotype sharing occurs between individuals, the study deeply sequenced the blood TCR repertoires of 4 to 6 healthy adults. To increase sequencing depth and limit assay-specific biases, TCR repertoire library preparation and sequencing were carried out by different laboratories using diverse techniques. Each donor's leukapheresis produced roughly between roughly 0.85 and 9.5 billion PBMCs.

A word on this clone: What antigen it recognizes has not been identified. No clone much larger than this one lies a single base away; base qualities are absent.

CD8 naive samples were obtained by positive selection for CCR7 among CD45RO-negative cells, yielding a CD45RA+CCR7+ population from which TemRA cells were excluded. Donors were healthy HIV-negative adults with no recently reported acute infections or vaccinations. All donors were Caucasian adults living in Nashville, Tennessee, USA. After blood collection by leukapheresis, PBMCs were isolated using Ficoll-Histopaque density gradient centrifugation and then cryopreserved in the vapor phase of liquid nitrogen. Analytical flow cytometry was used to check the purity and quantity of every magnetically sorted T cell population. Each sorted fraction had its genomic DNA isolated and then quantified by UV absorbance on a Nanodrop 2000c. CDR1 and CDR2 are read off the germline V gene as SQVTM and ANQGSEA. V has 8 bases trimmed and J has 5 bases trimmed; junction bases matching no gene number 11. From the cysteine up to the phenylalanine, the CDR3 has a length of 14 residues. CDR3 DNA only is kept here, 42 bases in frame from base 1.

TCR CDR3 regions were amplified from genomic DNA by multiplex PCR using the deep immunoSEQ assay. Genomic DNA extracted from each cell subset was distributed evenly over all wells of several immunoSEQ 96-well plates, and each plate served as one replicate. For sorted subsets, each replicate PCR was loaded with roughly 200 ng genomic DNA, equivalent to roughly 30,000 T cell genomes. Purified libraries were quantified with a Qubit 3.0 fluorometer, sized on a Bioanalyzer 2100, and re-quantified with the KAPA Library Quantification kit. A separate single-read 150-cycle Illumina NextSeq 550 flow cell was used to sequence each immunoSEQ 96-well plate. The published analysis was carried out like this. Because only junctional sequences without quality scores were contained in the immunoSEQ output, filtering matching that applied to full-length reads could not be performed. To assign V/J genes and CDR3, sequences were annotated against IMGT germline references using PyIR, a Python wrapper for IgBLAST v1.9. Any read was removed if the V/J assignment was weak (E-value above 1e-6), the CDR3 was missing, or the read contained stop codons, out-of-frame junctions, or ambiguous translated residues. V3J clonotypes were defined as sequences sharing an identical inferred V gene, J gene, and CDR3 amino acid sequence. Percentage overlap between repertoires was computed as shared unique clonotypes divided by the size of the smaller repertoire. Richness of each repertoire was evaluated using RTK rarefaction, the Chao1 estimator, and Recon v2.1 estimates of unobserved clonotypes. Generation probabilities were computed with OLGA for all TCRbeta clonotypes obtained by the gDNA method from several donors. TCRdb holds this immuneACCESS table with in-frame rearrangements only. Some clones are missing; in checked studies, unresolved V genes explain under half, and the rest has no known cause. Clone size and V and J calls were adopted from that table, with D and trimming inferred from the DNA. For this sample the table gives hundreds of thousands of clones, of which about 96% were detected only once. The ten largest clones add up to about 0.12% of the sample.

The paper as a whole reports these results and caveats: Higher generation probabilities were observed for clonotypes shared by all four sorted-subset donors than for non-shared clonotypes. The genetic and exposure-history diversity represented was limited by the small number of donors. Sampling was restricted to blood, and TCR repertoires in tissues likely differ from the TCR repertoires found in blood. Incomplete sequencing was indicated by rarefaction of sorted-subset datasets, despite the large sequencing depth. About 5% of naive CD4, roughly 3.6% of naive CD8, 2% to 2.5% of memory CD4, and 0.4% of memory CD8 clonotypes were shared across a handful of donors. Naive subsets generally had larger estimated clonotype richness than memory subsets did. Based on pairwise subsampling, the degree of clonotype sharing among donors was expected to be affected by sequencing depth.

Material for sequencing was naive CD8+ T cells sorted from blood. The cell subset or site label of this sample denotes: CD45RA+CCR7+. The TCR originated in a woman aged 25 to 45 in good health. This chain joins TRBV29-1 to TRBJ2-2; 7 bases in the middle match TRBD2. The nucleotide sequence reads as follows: TGCAGCTCCACCGGGGGGTCGGGAACCGGGGAGCTGTTTTTT. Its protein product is CSSTGGSGTGELFF.